The sequence of this TCR beta chain was determined in a study of identical twins. Study-wide findings and caveats: Low generation probability was overrepresented in out-of-frame alpha sequences shared by twins.

About this clonotype itself: Its antigen is as yet unknown.

The length of the CDR3 is 17 residues. Germline CDR1 is MGHRA and CDR2 is YSYEKL. V was shortened by 6 bases and J by 9 bases, with 24 bases between the two germline ends. TCRdb reprocessed the 5' RACE reads with MiXCR, giving one entry per CDR3 protein. The table records approximately 500,000 distinct CDR3 sequences, 20% to 25% of them present only once. These data were also filed under a second study, of T cells expressing NK-cell markers. This second report adds: Serological testing identified seven of the eight sequenced donors as HCMV-seropositive and one as seronegative.

This chain connects TRBV4-1 to TRBJ1-6, with D tentatively TRBD1 (6 bases). Sequencing input: CD4+ T cells sorted from blood. This sequence originates from a woman between 18 and 29 years old in good health. CDR3 protein: CASRPIGRSRGPSPLHF. CDR3 nucleotide sequence: TGCGCCAGCAGGCCTATCGGGAGGAGCAGGGGTCCTTCACCCCTCCACTTT.